This is a list of T cell receptor beta chains from one sample in a study of blood T cell repertoires in COVID-19. Data came from immunoSEQ multiplex PCR; TCRdb stores just in-frame clones and leaves some out. The sample lists over 250,000 clones, roughly 80% occurring once. Input material: peripheral blood. These receptors all stem from a woman between 45 and 60 years old who had recovered from COVID-19. Both conserved end residues are part of each CDR3. Each record gives: clone size, J gene, D gene, V gene, CDR3 DNA, CDR3 protein. The D gene is left open where the match is weak. The listing skips clone size in some rows; elsewhere it reads once, few, many or a size class.

- TRBJ2-7 - TRBV27 TGTGCCAGCAGTTGGGGCAGAACCTACGAGCAGTACTTC CASSWGRTYEQYF
- TRBJ1-2 - TRBV18 TGTGCCAGCTCACCACCGGGCAGGCCGGCTAACTATGGCTACACCTTC CASSPPGRPANYGYTF
- TRBJ2-7 TRBD2 TRBV5-4 TGTGCCAGCAGCTTTTCAGCGGGAGCGAATGAGCAGTACTTC CASSFSAGANEQYF
- TRBJ1-1 - TRBV7-6 TGTGCCAGCAGCAGCCCCTCGACTGAAGCTTTCTTT CASSSPSTEAFF
- TRBJ2-3 TRBD1 TRBV6-2/TRBV6-3 TGTGCCAGCAGTTTCACAGGGGGCTCCACAGATACGCAGTATTTT CASSFTGGSTDTQYF
- TRBJ2-1 TRBD1 TRBV7-9 TGTGCCAGCAGCTACCTTTTGACAGGGACGGCGATAGATGAGCAGTTCTTC CASSYLLTGTAIDEQFF
- TRBJ2-5 TRBD2 TRBV3-1/TRBV3-2 TGTGCCAGCAGCCAAGGGCGGGGGGGGCCCCGGCACTTC CASSQGRGGPRHF
few TRBJ2-1 - TRBV4-2 TGTGCCAGCAGCCAAGATGCGTCCCGCTACCTGAGCGGGTTCTCCCAAAGCTCCTACAATGAGCAGTTCTTC CASSQDASRYLSGFSQSSYNEQFF
- TRBJ1-6 - TRBV29-1 TGCAGCGTTGGATCGGACAGCAATTCACCCCTCCACTTT CSVGSDSNSPLHF
- TRBJ2-1 - TRBV2 TGTGCCAGCAGTGCACGACATGGGGCGGTAGGGGCCGTCTCCTACAATGAGCAGTTCTTC CASSARHGAVGAVSYNEQFF
- TRBJ2-7 TRBD2 TRBV18 TGTGCCAGCTCACCACCGACTAGCGGGGGTTCATCCTACGAGCAGTACTTC CASSPPTSGGSSYEQYF
- TRBJ1-2 - TRBV4-1 TGCGCCAGCAGCCAAGGTTTGGGCGGGAGTGAGGGCTATGGCTACACCTTC CASSQGLGGSEGYGYTF
- TRBJ1-3 - TRBV28 TGTGCCAGCAGTTTGCGTCAGGGAACGGGAAACACCATATATTTT CASSLRQGTGNTIYF
- TRBJ2-7 - TRBV7-2 TGTGCCAGCAGCTTAGCAGTGGCGGCCTCCTACGAGCAGTACTTC CASSLAVAASYEQYF
few TRBJ2-3 TRBD2 TRBV5-6 TGTGCCAGCAGCGGGAGGGCCCGAAGCACAGATACGCAGTATTTT CASSGRARSTDTQYF
- TRBJ2-1 - TRBV4-2 TGTGCCAGCAGCCAAGAAAGTAGAGGTGAGCAGTTCTTC CASSQESRGEQFF
- TRBJ2-7 - TRBV28 TGTGCCAGCAGTTTATCAGGTCCCATCTACGAGCAGTACTTC CASSLSGPIYEQYF
- TRBJ2-2 - TRBV4-3 TGCGCCAGCAGCCAAGCTGTCGGTAACACCGGGGAGCTGTTTTTT CASSQAVGNTGELFF
- TRBJ2-1 TRBD2 TRBV2 TGTGCCAGTAGGCTGGGACTAGCGGGCCCTAACAATGAGCAGTTCTTC CASRLGLAGPNNEQFF
- TRBJ1-2 - TRBV20-1 TGCAGTGCTAGTGTCGGGTCTGTTAACTATGGCTACACCTTC CSASVGSVNYGYTF
- TRBJ2-1 TRBD2 TRBV29-1 TGCAGCGTTGGAGGCACTGGGACTAGCAGTTACAATGAGCAGTTCTTC CSVGGTGTSSYNEQFF
- TRBJ2-1 TRBD2 TRBV10-3 TGTGCCATCAACCACCCGGGGGGTGAGCAGTTCTTC CAINHPGGEQFF
- TRBJ1-5 TRBD1 TRBV4-2 TGTGCCAGCAGCCAGACAGGGGCAGGGAATCAGCCCCAGCATTTT CASSQTGAGNQPQHF
- TRBJ1-3 TRBD1 TRBV24-1 TGTGCCACCCGTTCCGGGACAGGGAGTTCTTATGGAAACACCATATATTTT CATRSGTGSSYGNTIYF
- TRBJ2-7 TRBD2 TRBV18 TGTGCCAGCTCAACCACCCCCCGGACTAGCGGACTAATTGCGAGGGCCGAGCAGTACTTC CASSTTPRTSGLIARAEQYF
- TRBJ1-1 - TRBV30 TGTGCCTGGAGTGTACCAGAGAACACTGAAGCTTTCTTT CAWSVPENTEAFF
few TRBJ1-6 - TRBV30 TGTGCCTGGATTAGGGGCCCAAGGAATTCACCCCTCCACTTT CAWIRGPRNSPLHF
- TRBJ1-4 - TRBV7-6 TGTGCCAGCAGCTCGTGGGAGAATGAAAAACTGTTTTTT CASSSWENEKLFF
- TRBJ2-5 - TRBV6-2/TRBV6-3 TGTGCCAGCAGTTATCTGGGCAGGGGTGAGGAGACCCAGTACTTC CASSYLGRGEETQYF
- TRBJ1-1 - TRBV4-3 TGCGCCAGCAGCCAGGAGGGGGGGCCCGGGACGCCGAACACTGAAGCTTTCTTT CASSQEGGPGTPNTEAFF
- TRBJ1-6 - TRBV10-3 TGTGCCATCAGAGATCAGGGATGGAATTCACCCCTCCACTTT CAIRDQGWNSPLHF
- TRBJ1-3 - TRBV5-1 TGCGCCAGCAGCTTGACCGGGGTTGGAAACACCATATATTTT CASSLTGVGNTIYF
few TRBJ2-1 TRBD1 TRBV15 TGTGCCACCAGCAGTTTTAGGGGGCGGTTCAATGAGCAGTTCTTC CATSSFRGRFNEQFF
- TRBJ2-5 - TRBV7-6 TGTGCCAGCAGCCAAGCTGGCAGCCTAGTCCAAGAGACCCAGTACTTC CASSQAGSLVQETQYF
- TRBJ2-1 TRBD2 TRBV7-3 TGTGCCAGCAGCAGAGGACTAGCGGGAGGGCCGGGCAATGAGCAGTTCTTC CASSRGLAGGPGNEQFF
- TRBJ1-2 - TRBV11-2 TGTGCCAGCAGCTTAGATCAGGGTGCTAAATGGTCCGCCTATGGCTACACCTTC CASSLDQGAKWSAYGYTF
once TRBJ2-7 - TRBV18 TGTGCCAGCTCATATGGGGAGTTCGAGCAGTACTTC CASSYGEFEQYF
- TRBJ2-1 TRBD1 TRBV11-2 TGTGCCAGCAGCTTCCACAGGGGGCTGAATGAGCAGTTCTTC CASSFHRGLNEQFF
- TRBJ1-5 TRBD1 TRBV28 TGTGCCAGCAGTAGGCGGGACAGTTTAATGGGACAGCCCCAGCATTTT CASSRRDSLMGQPQHF
- TRBJ1-1 - TRBV27 TGTGCCAGCAGGATACAGGGAGAAAGCGGCACTGAAGCTTTCTTT CASRIQGESGTEAFF
- TRBJ1-3 TRBD1 TRBV18 TGTGCCAGCTCACCCTCCATGTCGGGACAGGGGATGGGAAACACCATATATTTT CASSPSMSGQGMGNTIYF
once TRBJ2-1 TRBD2 TRBV27 TGTGCCAGCAGTGTAGGACTAGCGGGAGAGGGTGAGCAGTTCTTC CASSVGLAGEGEQFF
- TRBJ2-7 TRBD2 TRBV28 TGTGCCAGCAGACCAGGGACTAGCGGTACCCACGAGCAGTACTTC CASRPGTSGTHEQYF
- TRBJ2-1 - TRBV27 TGTGCCAGCAGTTTCAACTCGGACAATGAGCAGTTCTTC CASSFNSDNEQFF
once TRBJ2-7 - TRBV6-6 TGTGCCAGCAGCGAACGGGATATTCAGTACTTC CASSERDIQYF
- TRBJ2-7 - TRBV7-3 TGTGCCAGCAGCTTAACAGGGACACCGGCGCCCAACGAGCAGTACTTC CASSLTGTPAPNEQYF
- TRBJ1-1 - TRBV7-9 TGTGCCAGCAGCTTGGGGGGTGGAACTGAAGCTTTCTTT CASSLGGGTEAFF
- TRBJ2-7 TRBD2 TRBV7-6 TGTGCCAGCAGCTCGGTCGGGGGGGCAATCTACGAGCAGTACTTC CASSSVGGAIYEQYF
- TRBJ2-3 TRBD2 TRBV5-1 TGCGCCAGCAGCCCCGGGACTAGCGTTAGCACAGATACGCAGTATTTT CASSPGTSVSTDTQYF
- TRBJ2-5 TRBD2 TRBV4-1 TGCGCCAGCAGCCAAGATGCCGGGGGGGTTCGGACCCAGTACTTC CASSQDAGGVRTQYF
once TRBJ2-5 TRBD2 TRBV14 TGTGCCAGCAGCCAAGATCGAGCGGGAGTAAGGGCAGAGACCCAGTACTTC CASSQDRAGVRAETQYF
- TRBJ2-3 TRBD2 TRBV13 TGTGCCAGCAGCATCCCGCGGGGGGCGCAGTATTTT CASSIPRGAQYF
- TRBJ2-3 - TRBV7-2 TGTGCCAGCAGCCGGACAGGCACAGATACGCAGTATTTT CASSRTGTDTQYF
- TRBJ2-5 - TRBV18 TGTGCCAGCTCACCTCGACACGTAAACCAAGAGACCCAGTACTTC CASSPRHVNQETQYF
- TRBJ2-1 - TRBV28 TGTGCCAGCAGTGAGACTTCACTGGAGCAGTTCTTC CASSETSLEQFF
- TRBJ1-1 - TRBV5-1 TGCGCCAGCAGCTTGGCCACAGAGAACACTGAAGCTTTCTTT CASSLATENTEAFF
- TRBJ2-5 - TRBV7-2 TGTGCCAGCAGCTCCCCCCCCCATGAGACCCAGTACTTC CASSSPPHETQYF
- TRBJ2-1 TRBD2 TRBV27 TGTGCCAGCAGTCTTAGCGGGAAGCAGTTCTTC CASSLSGKQFF
- TRBJ1-2 - TRBV6-5 TGTGCCAGCAGTTACTTGTGGGGGGGAGGAGAAAATGGCTACACCTTC CASSYLWGGGENGYTF
- TRBJ1-5 - TRBV27 TGTGCCAGCGCTGGAGGGTTCAATCAGCCCCAGCATTTT CASAGGFNQPQHF